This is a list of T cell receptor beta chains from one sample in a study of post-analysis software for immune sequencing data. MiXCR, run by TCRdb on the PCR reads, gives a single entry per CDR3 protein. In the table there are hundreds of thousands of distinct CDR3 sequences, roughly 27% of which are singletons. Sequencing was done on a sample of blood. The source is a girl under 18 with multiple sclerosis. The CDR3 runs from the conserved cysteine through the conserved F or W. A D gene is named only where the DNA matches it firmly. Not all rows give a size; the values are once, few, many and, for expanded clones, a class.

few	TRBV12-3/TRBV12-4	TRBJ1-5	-	TGTGCCAGCAGTCCCCCACTCAGGGGTGGGAATCAGCCCCAGCATTTT	CASSPPLRGGNQPQHF
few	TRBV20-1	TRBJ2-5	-	TGCAGTGCTAGAGTGGAGGGGCCAGGCAGAATACAAAAAGAGACCCAGTACTTC	CSARVEGPGRIQKETQYF
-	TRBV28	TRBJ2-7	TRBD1	TGTGCCAGCAGTACCGGACCGACAGGGGCCGAGCAGTACTTC	CASSTGPTGAEQYF
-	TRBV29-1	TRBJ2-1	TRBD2	TGCAGCGTTGAGGGGGGGGTGCAGTTCTTC	CSVEGGVQFF
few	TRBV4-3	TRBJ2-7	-	TGCGCCAGCAGCCAAGATCGGGCAGGGCGTGCCTACGAGCAGTACTTC	CASSQDRAGRAYEQYF
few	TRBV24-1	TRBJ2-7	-	TGTGCCACCAGTGACCCTGGGGGACCGAAGGCCTACGAGCAGTACTTC	CATSDPGGPKAYEQYF
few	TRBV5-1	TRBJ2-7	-	TGCGCCAGCAGCTACCAACCAGGAGCCTACGAGCAGTACTTC	CASSYQPGAYEQYF
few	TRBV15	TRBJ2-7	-	TGTGCCACCAGCCCCAGGTCGGGTGGGACTTATTCAAACAACGAGCAGTACTTC	CATSPRSGGTYSNNEQYF
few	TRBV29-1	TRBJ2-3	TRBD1	TGCAGCGTTCTCCGGACAGGGACTTCCACAGATACGCAGTATTTT	CSVLRTGTSTDTQYF
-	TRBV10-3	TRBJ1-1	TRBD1	TGTGCCATCAGGCTACGACAGGGGGACACTGAAGCTTTCTTT	CAIRLRQGDTEAFF
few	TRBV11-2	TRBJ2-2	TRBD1	TGTGCCAGCAGCTCCCGGAGGACAGGGCTCACCGGGGAGCTGTTTTTT	CASSSRRTGLTGELFF
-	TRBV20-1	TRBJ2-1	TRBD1	TGCAGTGCCCAGGCCGGGACAGGGAGCTACAATGAGCGGTTCTTC	CSAQAGTGSYNERFF
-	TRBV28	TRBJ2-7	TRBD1	TGTGCCAGCAGTCCGACAGGGGGCAGCTCCTACGAGCAGTACTTC	CASSPTGGSSYEQYF
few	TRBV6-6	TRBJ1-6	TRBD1	TGTGCCAGCAGTCGTCCAACCCTGGGACAGCAGGGTTCACCCCTCCACTTT	CASSRPTLGQQGSPLHF
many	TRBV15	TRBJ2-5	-	TGTGCCACCAGCAGTGACCCGGGACACCTCTCAAAGCAGTACTTC	CATSSDPGHLSKQYF
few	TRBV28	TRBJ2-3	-	TGTGCCAGCAGTCGGACACCCGCGGGGCCTGCGCAGTATTTT	CASSRTPAGPAQYF
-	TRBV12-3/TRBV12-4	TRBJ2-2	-	TGTGCCAGCAGTTTCAAGAACACCGGGGAGCTGTTTTTT	CASSFKNTGELFF
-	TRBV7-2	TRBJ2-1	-	TGTGCCAGCAGCCCCGGCACCTCCTATGAGCAGTTCTTC	CASSPGTSYEQFF
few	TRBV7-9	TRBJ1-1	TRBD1	TGTGCCAGCAGCTTAGCGACCAGGGGGCTCGCTGAAGCTTTCTTT	CASSLATRGLAEAFF
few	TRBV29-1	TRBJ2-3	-	TGCAGCGTTGAATTGTTTCACAGAGATACGCAGTATTTT	CSVELFHRDTQYF
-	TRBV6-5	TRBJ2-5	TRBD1	TGTGCCAGCAGGCCGACAGGGTACGAGACCCGGTACTTC	CASRPTGYETRYF
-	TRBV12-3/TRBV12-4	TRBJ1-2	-	TGTGCCACGAGACAGTTACTCAACTATGGCTACACCTTC	CATRQLLNYGYTF
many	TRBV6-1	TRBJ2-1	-	TGTGCCAGCAGTGAGGGTTGGAGCTCCTACAATGAGCAGTTCTTC	CASSEGWSSYNEQFF
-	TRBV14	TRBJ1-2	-	TGTGCCAGCAGACCTGCTGGGGCCCTCGGCTATGGCTACACCTTC	CASRPAGALGYGYTF
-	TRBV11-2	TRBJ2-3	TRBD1	TGTGCCAGCAGCTTGGAGCGCCGGCACAGGGGGCTGGATCCGAAATTGTGGGATACGCAGTATTTT	CASSLERRHRGLDPKLWDTQYF
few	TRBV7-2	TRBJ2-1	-	TGTGCCAGCAGCTTCACGATAAAGGGTGAGCAGTTCTTC	CASSFTIKGEQFF
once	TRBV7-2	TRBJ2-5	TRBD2	TGTGCCAGCAGGACGGGAGGGTCCCAAGAGACCCAGTACTTC	CASRTGGSQETQYF
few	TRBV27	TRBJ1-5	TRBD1	TGTGCCAGCAGTTGGGGACAGGGGGCAGGTCAGCCCCAGCATTTT	CASSWGQGAGQPQHF
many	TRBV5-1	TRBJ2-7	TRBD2	TGTGCCAGCAGCCCATCCGGGACTAGCGTCTACGAGCAGTACTTC	CASSPSGTSVYEQYF
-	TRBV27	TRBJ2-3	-	TGTGCCAGCAGTCGTCCGGGGGGCCAGAGGGATACGCAGTATTTT	CASSRPGGQRDTQYF
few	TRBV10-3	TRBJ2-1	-	TGTGCCATCAGTGAACGGGAGAGTAATGAGCAGTTCTTC	CAISERESNEQFF
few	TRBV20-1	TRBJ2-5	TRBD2	TGCAGTGCTAGAACTAGCGTGGAGACCCAGTACTTC	CSARTSVETQYF
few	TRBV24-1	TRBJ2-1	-	TGTGCCACCAGTGATTTGGTCAGACCAAATGAGCAGTTCTTC	CATSDLVRPNEQFF
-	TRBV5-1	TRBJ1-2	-	TGCGCCAGCAGCGGTGTGACCGCCAACTATGGCTACACCTTC	CASSGVTANYGYTF
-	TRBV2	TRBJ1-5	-	TGTGCCAGCAGTGAAGGTTATATTTCGGACCAGCCCCAGCATTTT	CASSEGYISDQPQHF
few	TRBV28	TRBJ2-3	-	TGTGCCAGCAGTTACCTATGGCTTATTGGGGTGGGCGAAGAGGTGACAGATACGCAGTATTTT	CASSYLWLIGVGEEVTDTQYF
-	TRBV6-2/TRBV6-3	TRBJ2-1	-	TGTGCCAGCAGACCCCGACTAGGCGTAGGCAATGAGCAGTTCTTC	CASRPRLGVGNEQFF
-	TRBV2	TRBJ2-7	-	TGTGCCAGCAGCGTTCCCCGGGACTCGTCAGGCTACGAGCAGTACTTC	CASSVPRDSSGYEQYF
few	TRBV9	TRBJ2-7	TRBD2	TGTGCCAGCAGCGTAGCGGGGGGGTACACCTACGAGCAGTACTTC	CASSVAGGYTYEQYF
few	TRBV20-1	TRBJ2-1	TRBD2	TGCAGTGCTAGAAAGCTAGCGGGGTACTACAATGAGCAGTTCTTC	CSARKLAGYYNEQFF
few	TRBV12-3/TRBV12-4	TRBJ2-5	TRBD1	TGTGCCAGCAGTTTGAGACAGGGAGTGTGGGAGACCCAGTACTTC	CASSLRQGVWETQYF
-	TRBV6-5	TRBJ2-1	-	TGTGCCAGCTCGAAGGGCATGTTCGATGAGCAGTTCTTC	CASSKGMFDEQFF